This passage covers 9 T cell receptor beta chains from one sample sequenced in a study of T cells in Graves' hyperthyroidism and ophthalmopathy. The source material, RNA transcripts, was used to amplify TCR beta CDR3 regions. The HTBI primer set drove a first-round RT-PCR of the TCR CDR3. One entry per CDR3 protein, called by TCRdb with MiXCR from the multiplex PCR reads. The table has over 500,000 distinct CDR3 sequences, 12% to 15% seen once. Sequenced: blood. The receptors come from a woman aged 40 to 49 with Graves' hyperthyroidism.

This clonotype was observed many times. The J gene is TRBJ2-7, the V gene TRBV28; possibly TRBD2 for D (5 bases). The germline V gene has CDR1 MDHEN and CDR2 SYDVKM. The ends were cut back, 1 base at V and 3 bases at J, with 7 bases in the middle. The CDR3 is 13 amino acids. The CDR3 reads CASSLYGIYEQYF. In DNA form, the CDR3 reads TGTGCCAGCAGTTTATACGGGATCTACGAGCAGTACTTC. Variable domain in full (rest from reference TRBV28 and TRBJ2-7): DVKVTQSSRYLVKRTGEKVFLECVQDMDHENMFWYRQDPGLGLRLIYFSYDVKMKEKGDIPEGYSVSREKKERFSLILESASTNQTSMYLCASSLYGIYEQYFGPGTRLTVT.

V and J are TRBV29-1 and TRBJ2-1; 14 bases are shared with TRBD2. Germline values: CDR1 SQVTM, CDR2 ANQGSEA. V was clipped by 4 bases and J by 9 bases; unmatched bases: 5. CDR3 length: 14 amino acids. The CDR3 DNA sequence: TGCAGCGTTGGACTAGCGGGAGGGAGGAGTGAGCAGTTCTTC. Translation gives CSVGLAGGRSEQFF.

The V call is TRBV19, the J call TRBJ2-1; D call uncertain. CDR1 and CDR2 (germline): LNHDA, SQIVND (reference sequence). This CDR3 is built from 13 residues. Trimming cost V 3 bases and J 6 bases, with 9 bases left between them. CDR3 nucleotide sequence: TGTGCCAGTAGTATGGGGTCTGGCAATGAGCAGTTCTTC. This codes for CASSMGSGNEQFF.

To note about this clonotype: A read error is possible here, since a much larger clone lies one base away. Here the CDR3 DNA reads TGTGCCAGCAGTTTGAGTTTTGGAGGGGATGGTAAGCAGTTCTTC. Encoded protein: CASSLSFGGDGKQFF. This sequence joins TRBV12-3 or TRBV12-4 and TRBJ2-1; D is possibly TRBD2 (6 bases). Trimming pared 3 bases from V and 11 bases from J, leaving 20 bases between. The CDR3 runs to 15 residues.

The sample holds a few counts of this clonotype. V and J are TRBV5-1 and TRBJ2-7; TRBD1 aligns across 10 bases. Trimming removed 3 bases from V and 5 bases from J; junction bases left unmatched: 8. Germline V gene data show CDR1 as SGHRS and CDR2 as YFSETQ. The CDR3 loop spans 15 amino acids. This chain's CDR3 is CASSYQGDRGHEQYF. CDR3 coding DNA: TGCGCCAGCAGCTACCAGGGGGACAGGGGACACGAGCAGTACTTC.

This clonotype has only a few counts. CDR3 region: CASSPQGWVNQPQHF. The CDR3 coding sequence is TGTGCCAGCAGTCCCCAGGGGTGGGTCAATCAGCCCCAGCATTTT. This rearrangement joins TRBV27 to TRBJ1-5; D perhaps matches TRBD1 (6 bases). The CDR3 is 15 residues long. Germline V lookup: CDR1 MNHEY, CDR2 SMNVEV (reference sequence). V lost 5 bases and J 3 bases, leaving 14 bases between the germline ends.

The rearrangement uses TRBV9 and TRBJ2-7; the D gene is possibly TRBD1 (6 bases). Germline CDR1 SGDLS, CDR2 YYNGEE. V gave up 0 bases and J gave up 0 bases, with 10 bases separating them. The CDR3 is made up of 15 amino acids. The CDR3 region is CASSVDGGLSYEQYF. DNA of the CDR3: TGTGCCAGCAGCGTAGATGGGGGCCTCTCCTACGAGCAGTACTTC.

In its sample, this clonotype was seen many times. CDR3 in DNA: TGCAGTGCTAGAGATCAGGGCGTTTCCTCCTACGAGCAGTACTTC. Its protein product is CSARDQGVSSYEQYF. The chain recombines TRBV20-1 with TRBJ2-7; D perhaps matches TRBD1 (5 bases). Trimming took off 0 bases at V and 0 bases at J, with 12 bases between the two ends. This CDR3 region has 15 residues. The germline CDR1 and CDR2 sequences are DFQATT and SNEGSKA (reference sequence).

The gene calls are TRBV19 and TRBJ1-5; D ambiguous. CDR3 size: 14 residues. CDR1 and CDR2 (germline): LNHDA, SQIVND (reference sequence). The ends were cut back, 3 bases at V and 3 bases at J, with 9 bases in the middle. CDR3: CASSIFTDNQPQHF. CDR3 in DNA: TGTGCCAGTAGTATTTTCACGGACAATCAGCCCCAGCATTTT.